Listed here are 21 T cell receptor beta chains from one sample, sequenced in a study of T cell changes during pregnancy in multiple sclerosis (dated by TCRdb to the late 2010s). Library creation used the immunoSEQ multiplex PCR assay. Not all clones reach the TCRdb copy of this immuneACCESS table, which keeps in-frame sequences only. Checked studies attribute under half of the gap to unresolved V genes and leave the rest unexplained. The sample records more than 65,000 clones, 91% of which are singletons. The ten largest clonotypes hold roughly 2.5% of the sample. This material consisted of peripheral blood, taken in the first trimester of pregnancy. These receptors were obtained from a female donor with multiple sclerosis, enrolled in a pregnancy study.

This clone was detected once. The rearrangement links TRBV6-5 to TRBJ2-1, with D possibly matching TRBD1 (5 bases). CDR3 length: 15 amino acids. Germline CDR1 is MNHEY and CDR2 is SVGAGI. The V gene lost 7 bases and the J gene lost 7 bases, with 20 bases spanning the gap. The CDR3 sequence is CASNRADAQGNEQFF. The CDR3 DNA reads TGTGCCAGCAATAGGGCCGACGCCCAGGGTAATGAGCAGTTCTTC.

V gene TRBV11-1 combines with J gene TRBJ2-2; 8 bases match TRBD1. Per germline, CDR1 SGHAT and CDR2 FQDESV (reference sequence). There are 16 residues in the CDR3. The V and J ends lost 6 bases and 5 bases, in that order; junction bases with no gene match: 11. The CDR3 region has the DNA TGTGCCAGCAGTTATAGGACAGGGTTCGGGACCGGGGAGCTGTTTTTT. The encoded protein is CASSYRTGFGTGELFF.

V gene TRBV6-4 combines with J gene TRBJ2-1; D not resolved. The CDR3 is 12 amino acids. The V gene's germline CDR1 is MRHNA and CDR2 SNTAGT. With 8 bases removed from V and 8 bases from J, the gap between germline ends came to 13 bases. The DNA for the CDR3 is TGTGCCAGCCGGAGTCCCAGAGATGAGCAGTTCTTC. As protein: CASRSPRDEQFF.

The chain couples TRBV5-1 to TRBJ2-7; no reliable D call. V lost 5 bases, J lost 0 bases, and 6 bases lay in between. The germline CDR1 and CDR2 sequences are SGHRS and YFSETQ. This CDR3 is built from 12 residues. The chain's CDR3 is CASSTGSYEQYF. CDR3 coding DNA: TGCGCCAGCAGTACTGGCTCCTACGAGCAGTACTTC.

J is TRBJ2-5 and V is TRBV11-2; TRBD2 agrees at 9 bases. The CDR3 is 12 residues long. Germline V gene data show CDR1 as SGHAT and CDR2 as FQNNGV. V shed 5 bases and J 13 bases; nucleotides not matched to a gene: 8. CDR3: CASSPSGIIPYF. The CDR3 coding sequence is TGTGCCAGCAGCCCTAGCGGGATCATCCCGTACTTC.

This chain links TRBV4-1 with TRBJ2-7; D perhaps matches TRBD1 (6 bases). Trimming took 4 bases from V and 5 from J, leaving 18 bases between them. This CDR3 has 15 residues. In germline, CDR1 is MGHRA, CDR2 YSYEKL. CDR3 DNA: TGCGCCAGCAGCCCCCGGGCAGGGGACGGGGACGAGCAGTACTTC. It codes for CASSPRAGDGDEQYF.

The chain couples TRBV7-9 to TRBJ1-4, with D unresolved. There are 12 residues in the CDR3. The ends were cut back, 2 bases at V and 8 bases at J, with 6 bases in the middle. Germline V CDR1 and CDR2: SEHNR, FQNEAQ (reference sequence). This CDR3 is CASSLNLEKLFF. CDR3 in DNA: TGTGCCAGCAGCTTAAATCTAGAAAAACTGTTTTTT.

The V and J genes are TRBV5-1 and TRBJ1-2; 7 bases fit TRBD1. Losses at the gene ends were 2 bases for V and 3 bases for J; bases not matched to a gene: 19. Looked up from germline, CDR1 is SGHRS and CDR2 is YFSETQ. The CDR3 is 19 residues long. The CDR3 is CASSLPSGTEFKGYYGYTF. The DNA for the CDR3 is TGCGCCAGCAGCTTACCATCCGGGACAGAGTTTAAAGGGTACTATGGCTACACCTTC.

V gene TRBV27 combines with J gene TRBJ2-7; 10 nucleotides agree with TRBD2. Germline trimming cut 6 bases from V and 3 bases from J; bases unmatched to any gene: 8. Per germline, CDR1 MNHEY and CDR2 SMNVEV (reference sequence). This CDR3 is built from 15 residues. The CDR3 DNA is TGTGCCAGCAGACCTGGGACTAGCGTGAACTACGAGCAGTACTTC. This gives the protein CASRPGTSVNYEQYF.

The chain couples TRBV11-2 to TRBJ2-7; 8 positions agree with TRBD2. Germline CDR1 SGHAT, CDR2 FQNNGV. This CDR3 has 15 amino acids. The V gene end was trimmed by 4 bases and the J gene end by 5 bases; junction bases not matched to a gene: 10. The CDR3: CASSSVGIAGNEQYF. CDR3 DNA sequence: TGTGCCAGCAGCTCCGTCGGAATAGCGGGAAACGAGCAGTACTTC.

The chain carries TRBV5-1 and TRBJ2-2; 12 bases are a match to TRBD1. The length of the CDR3 is 15 residues. The germline gives CDR1 SGHRS, CDR2 YFSETQ. V was pared by 6 bases and J by 4 bases, with 4 bases of the junction left unmatched. CDR3 in DNA: TGCGCCAGCAAGGGACAGGGGGCAGGCACCGGGGAGCTGTTTTTT. This codes for CASKGQGAGTGELFF.

About this clone itself: A read error may account for a junction end that differs from germline. V is TRBV14 and J is TRBJ1-2, with TRBD1 matching 7 bases. This CDR3 comprises 15 residues. Germline CDR1 is SGHDN and CDR2 is FVKESK. CDR3 loop: CASSQDLARGALRVF. The DNA of the CDR3 is TGTGCCAGCAGCCAAGATCTTGCCAGGGGGGCCCTAAGAGTCTTC.

The J gene is TRBJ1-5, the V gene TRBV27, with TRBD1 matching 7 bases. This CDR3 region has 15 residues. Trimming removed 2 bases from V and 7 bases from J; junction bases left unmatched: 8. Per the germline V gene, CDR1 is MNHEY and CDR2 is SMNVEV (reference sequence). Here the CDR3 reads CASSLGAGGSQPQHF. In DNA, the CDR3 is TGTGCCAGCAGTTTAGGGGCAGGGGGTTCCCAGCCCCAGCATTTT.

CDR3 sequence (DNA): TGCGCCAGCAGCGAGGGACTAGCGGGAGGACTCTACGAGCAGTACTTC. As protein: CASSEGLAGGLYEQYF. This sequence joins TRBV5-1 and TRBJ2-7; 15 bases are a match to TRBD2. Unmatched junction bases numbered 5, after V lost 4 bases and J lost 3 bases. This CDR3 contains 16 residues. Germline V CDR1 and CDR2: SGHRS, YFSETQ.

The chain uses TRBV29-1 and TRBJ2-3, with D possibly TRBD2 on 6 matching bases. V was clipped by 4 bases and J by 2 bases, with 19 bases between them. From germline, CDR1 is SQVTM and CDR2 ANQGSEA. The CDR3 is made up of 16 amino acids. The CDR3 coding sequence is TGCAGCGTTGGATTGGGGCTTCTAGCGATCACAGATACGCAGTATTTT. It encodes CSVGLGLLAITDTQYF.

This clone was detected only a few times. The chain recombines TRBV20-1 with TRBJ1-1; TRBD1 aligns across 8 bases. Germline values: CDR1 DFQATT, CDR2 SNEGSKA (reference sequence). CDR3 length: 11 amino acids. Trimming took 3 bases from V and 11 from J; bases not matched to a gene: 5. The CDR3 nucleotides read TGCAGTGCTAGGCGGACAGGGAGGGCTTTCTTT. This sequence encodes CSARRTGRAFF.

CDR3 sequence reads: CASSFLPPRLVTEAFF. The CDR3 DNA is TGTGCCAGCAGTTTTCTCCCACCCCGACTGGTCACTGAAGCTTTCTTT. This chain uses TRBV27 with TRBJ1-1; D gene unclear. The CDR3 spans 16 residues. The V end lost 3 bases, the J end lost 4 bases, and 18 bases lay between the germline ends. In germline, CDR1 is MNHEY, CDR2 SMNVEV (reference sequence).

This clone was counted once. This chain connects TRBV7-9 to TRBJ2-7, with D possibly being TRBD1 (6 bases). Trimming took off 1 base at V and 3 bases at J, with 7 bases between the two ends. The length of the CDR3 is 13 residues. Germline CDR1 is SEHNR and CDR2 is FQNEAQ (reference sequence). The CDR3 sequence is CASSLGGLYEQYF. The CDR3 region has the DNA TGTGCCAGCAGCTTAGGGGGGCTCTACGAGCAGTACTTC.

This clone was found once. In nucleotides, the CDR3 is TGTGCCAGCACCTTTAACGGCTTGGGCGATGAAAAACTGTTTTTT. It translates to CASTFNGLGDEKLFF. This sequence joins TRBV27 and TRBJ1-4; unclear D gene. Looked up from germline, CDR1 is MNHEY and CDR2 is SMNVEV (reference sequence). Trimming took off 7 bases at V and 6 bases at J, with 18 bases between the two ends. The CDR3 runs to 15 residues.

The V and J genes are TRBV28 and TRBJ2-5; 8 bases agree with TRBD2. Germline assignment: CDR1 MDHEN and CDR2 SYDVKM. There are 16 residues in the CDR3. Trimming removed 3 bases from V and 0 bases from J; junction bases left unmatched: 6. CDR3 nucleotide sequence: TGTGCCAGCAGTTTCGGAGCGGGAGACTACCAAGAGACCCAGTACTTC. Its protein is CASSFGAGDYQETQYF.

The chain links TRBV5-1 to TRBJ2-1; D possibly corresponds to TRBD1 (5 bases). Deletions cut 0 bases from V and 6 bases from J, with 16 bases between. CDR3 length: 16 residues. The germline V gene encodes CDR1 SGHRS and CDR2 YFSETQ. This CDR3 reads CASSLVWGQAGNEQFF. The CDR3 DNA is TGCGCCAGCAGCTTGGTATGGGGCCAGGCCGGCAATGAGCAGTTCTTC. Full variable domain (remainder filled in from reference TRBV5-1 and TRBJ2-1): KAGVTQTPRYLIKTRGQQVTLSCSPISGHRSVSWYQQTPGQGLQFLFEYFSETQRNKGNFPGRFSGRQFSNSRSEMNVSTLELGDSALYLCASSLVWGQAGNEQFFGPGTRLTVL.